What follows are 31 T cell receptor beta chains derived from one specimen sequenced in a study of cytomegalovirus exposure and HLA in healthy donors. A multiplex PCR was run with 60 Vbeta primers and 13 Jbeta primers. Assay: immunoSEQ multiplex PCR; the TCRdb copy retains only in-frame clones and omits some. The data show roughly 60,000 clones, roughly 77% seen once. The source material was PBMCs. The receptors were gathered from a woman aged 40-49 years in good health and CMV-seropositive.

The chain carries TRBV5-1 and TRBJ1-5; a possible D gene is TRBD1 (5 bases). CDR1 and CDR2 from the germline V gene are SGHRS and YFSETQ. The CDR3 spans 15 residues. With 0 bases removed from V and 9 bases from J, the gap between germline ends came to 16 bases. The CDR3: CASSLVGGFGSPQHF. DNA for the CDR3: TGCGCCAGCAGCTTGGTCGGGGGGTTTGGCTCGCCCCAGCATTTT.

This chain links TRBV5-1 with TRBJ2-3; TRBD2 agrees at 7 bases. The CDR3 loop spans 14 amino acids. Germline-derived CDR1 and CDR2 are SGHRS and YFSETQ. J gave up 6 bases and V 4 bases, and 8 bases lay outside the gene matches. Here the CDR3 DNA reads TGCGCCAGCAGCCCCGGACTAGTGAGGGATACGCAGTATTTT. This encodes CASSPGLVRDTQYF.

V is TRBV19 and J is TRBJ2-6; tentatively, D is TRBD1 (6 bases). Germline lookup yields CDR1 LNHDA and CDR2 SQIVND (reference sequence). Trimming took 0 bases from V and 2 from J, leaving 11 bases between them. The CDR3 has 17 amino acids. CDR3 nucleotides: TGTGCCAGTAGTATAGATCGAGGGGGAACTGGGGCCAACGTCCTGACTTTC. Translation: CASSIDRGGTGANVLTF.

The chain couples TRBV5-1 to TRBJ2-3, with a tentative D call TRBD1 (6 bases). The germline V gene has CDR1 SGHRS and CDR2 YFSETQ. The V gene lost 2 bases and the J gene lost 10 bases, with 11 bases spanning the gap. This CDR3 region has 12 residues. CDR3 in amino acids: CASSFAPGAQYF. The CDR3 DNA sequence: TGCGCCAGCAGCTTCGCGCCAGGGGCGCAGTATTTT.

CDR3 nucleotides: TGTGCCAGCAGTCAGGGGGCCGAACAGCCCCAGCATTTT. Its protein is CASSQGAEQPQHF. This sequence joins TRBV6-1 and TRBJ1-5, with 8 bases fitting TRBD1. The ends lost 5 bases at V and 7 bases at J; junction bases unmatched: 4. The CDR3 sequence is 13 residues long. Germline loops: CDR1 MNHNS, CDR2 SASEGT.

This clone appeared once. Other nucleotide sequences from this sample produce the same CDR3. The CDR3 is CASSRQGTVGTQPQHF. The DNA of the CDR3 is TGTGCCAGTAGTCGACAGGGGACGGTTGGTACTCAGCCCCAGCATTTT. The chain has TRBV19 and TRBJ1-5, with TRBD1 identical over 8 bases. The CDR3 runs to 16 residues. J was trimmed by 6 bases and V by 5 bases; bases with no gene match: 12. The germline V gene encodes CDR1 LNHDA and CDR2 SQIVND (reference sequence).

This chain connects TRBV2 to TRBJ2-5; D is possibly TRBD2 (7 bases). The V gene's germline CDR1 is SNHLY and CDR2 FYNNEI. Trimming cost V 4 bases and J 2 bases, with 11 bases left between them. The CDR3 spans 14 residues. The CDR3 spells CASSGGGPQETQYF. The CDR3 bases are TGTGCCAGCAGTGGCGGGGGCCCTCAAGAGACCCAGTACTTC. The whole variable domain, filled in from reference TRBV2 and TRBJ2-5, reads EPEVTQTPSHQVTQMGQEVILRCVPISNHLYFYWYRQILGQKVEFLVSFYNNEISEKSEIFDDQFSVERPDGSNFTLKIRSTKLEDSAMYFCASSGGGPQETQYFGPGTRLLVL.

This clone was counted a few times. V is TRBV6-5 and J is TRBJ1-1; D possibly corresponds to TRBD1 (5 bases). CDR1 is MNHEY and CDR2 is SVGAGI in the germline V gene. This CDR3 comprises 14 residues. V lost 5 bases to trimming and J lost 2 bases, with 12 bases between them. This chain's CDR3 is CASSKRGSNTEAFF. Written as DNA, the CDR3 is TGTGCCAGCAGTAAACGGGGGAGTAACACTGAAGCTTTCTTT.

This sequence joins TRBV18 and TRBJ1-5; D is undetermined. The CDR3 consists of 17 residues. V was clipped by 3 bases and J by 2 bases, with 17 bases between them. Germline loops: CDR1 KGHSH, CDR2 LQKENI. For the CDR3, the DNA is TGTGCCAGCTCACCGACAAAAATTTTGGTGGGCAATCAGCCCCAGCATTTT. Translation gives CASSPTKILVGNQPQHF.

The chain recombines TRBV5-6 with TRBJ2-1; the match to TRBD1 covers 10 bases. The germline CDR1 and CDR2 sequences are SGHDT and YYEEEE. This CDR3 has 15 residues. J gave up 3 bases and V 2 bases, and 2 bases lay outside the gene matches. CDR3 DNA sequence: TGTGCCAGCAGCTTCGGGACAGGGGTCTACAATGAGCAGTTCTTC. Its protein product is CASSFGTGVYNEQFF.

The V and J genes are TRBV15 and TRBJ2-5; D is perhaps TRBD1 (5 bases). The CDR3 is made up of 12 amino acids. CDR1 and CDR2 from the germline V gene are LNHNV and YYDKDF (reference sequence). V lost 8 bases to trimming and J lost 4 bases, with 11 bases between them. CDR3 residues: CATSRDRETQYF. The CDR3 bases are TGTGCCACCTCCAGGGATCGAGAGACCCAGTACTTC. The full variable domain, in which reference TRBV15 and TRBJ2-5 provide the parts outside the CDR3, is DAMVIQNPRYQVTQFGKPVTLSCSQTLNHNVMYWYQQKSSQAPKLLFHYYDKDFNNEADTPDNFQSRRPNTSFCFLDIRSPGLGDTAMYLCATSRDRETQYFGPGTRLLVL.

This clone was picked up a small number of times. The chain uses TRBV27 and TRBJ1-3; D gene uncertain. Trimming pared 5 bases from V and 0 bases from J, leaving 17 bases between. The CDR3 length is 17 residues. CDR1 is MNHEY, CDR2 SMNVEV, per germline (reference sequence). The CDR3 sequence: CASSARAGGISGNTIYF. CDR3 in DNA: TGTGCCAGCAGTGCCCGAGCAGGTGGCATCTCTGGAAACACCATATATTTT.

The chain combines TRBV5-1 with TRBJ2-5; 8 positions match TRBD1. Per the germline V gene, CDR1 is SGHRS and CDR2 is YFSETQ. This CDR3 has 14 residues. Trimming took 2 bases from V and 4 from J; bases not matched to a gene: 4. The DNA of the CDR3 is TGCGCCAGCAGCTTAAGGACAGGGTCAGAGACCCAGTACTTC. Encoded protein: CASSLRTGSETQYF.

This chain joins TRBV27 and TRBJ1-2; D is unresolved. The CDR3 is 15 residues long. With 2 bases removed from V and 5 bases from J, the gap between germline ends came to 15 bases. CDR1 and CDR2 (germline): MNHEY, SMNVEV (reference sequence). The CDR3 region has the DNA TGTGCCAGCAGTTTAGGCGGAGCGGTCTCATATGGCTACACCTTC. Translation gives CASSLGGAVSYGYTF.

This sequence joins TRBV19 and TRBJ2-2; 9 positions agree with TRBD1. The CDR3 is 15 amino acids. Looked up from germline, CDR1 is LNHDA and CDR2 is SQIVND (reference sequence). V lost 6 bases and J lost 3; bases outside the gene matches: 5. The CDR3 loop is CASSWGQGYTGELFF. CDR3 bases: TGTGCCAGTAGCTGGGGACAGGGCTACACCGGGGAGCTGTTTTTT.

The V call is TRBV9, the J call TRBJ2-3; 14 bases line up with TRBD2. The CDR3 spans 15 residues. V was pared by 4 bases and J by 6 bases, with 4 bases of the junction left unmatched. Per germline, CDR1 SGDLS and CDR2 YYNGEE. The CDR3: CASSSRTSGRDTQYF. The CDR3 nucleotides read TGTGCCAGCAGCTCACGGACTAGCGGGAGGGATACGCAGTATTTT.

The V and J genes are TRBV7-2 and TRBJ2-3, with a tentative D call TRBD2 (5 bases). CDR1 is SGHTA and CDR2 is FQGNSA in the germline V gene. The CDR3 runs to 14 residues. With 1 base removed from V and 3 bases from J, the gap between germline ends came to 8 bases. CDR3 sequence reads: CASSLGLPTDTQYF. The DNA of the CDR3 is TGTGCCAGCAGCTTAGGACTACCTACAGATACGCAGTATTTT.

This clone was picked up a small number of times. V and J are TRBV7-2 and TRBJ2-5, with D uncertain. Trimming removed 0 bases at V and 4 bases at J, with 3 bases between. Germline V gene lookup returns CDR1 SGHTA and CDR2 FQGNSA. The CDR3 has 12 residues. For the CDR3, the DNA is TGTGCCAGCAGCTTAGCGAGAGAGACCCAGTACTTC. The encoded protein is CASSLARETQYF.

J is TRBJ1-5 and V is TRBV7-9, with D possibly TRBD1 on 5 matching bases. CDR1 is SEHNR, CDR2 FQNEAQ, per germline (reference sequence). Trimming shortened V by 5 bases and J by 8 bases, and 13 bases separated the two germline ends. CDR3 length equals 13 residues. The DNA for the CDR3 is TGTGCCAGCAGCCCCGGGACTACTGAGCCCCAGCATTTT. Protein product: CASSPGTTEPQHF.

J is TRBJ1-2 and V is TRBV7-9; tentatively, D is TRBD1 (5 bases). Trimming shortened V by 1 base and J by 9 bases, and 18 bases separated the two germline ends. Germline V gene lookup returns CDR1 SEHNR and CDR2 FQNEAQ (reference sequence). This CDR3 contains 15 residues. CDR3 in amino acids: CASSLGPRDSHRYTF. In DNA form, the CDR3 reads TGTGCCAGCAGCTTAGGCCCCAGGGATTCCCACCGCTACACCTTC.

The chain uses TRBV5-4 and TRBJ1-6, with 8 bases aligning to TRBD1. The CDR3 covers 14 residues. J lost 9 bases, V lost 5 bases, and 7 bases had no gene match. CDR1 and CDR2 (germline): SGHNT, YYREEE (reference sequence). In DNA, the CDR3 is TGTGCCAGCAGTCCCGACAGGGGAAGTTCACCCCTCCACTTT. It codes for CASSPDRGSSPLHF.

This chain links TRBV18 with TRBJ1-5; 7 bases map to TRBD1. Unmatched junction bases numbered 5, after V lost 3 bases and J lost 3 bases. Germline V gives CDR1 KGHSH, CDR2 LQKENI. There are 15 residues in the CDR3. The CDR3 DNA sequence: TGTGCCAGCTCACCCCCGGGACAGCACAATCAGCCCCAGCATTTT. Protein product: CASSPPGQHNQPQHF.

The CDR3 DNA follows: TGTGCCAGCAGGGGAGGGGGGCAGAAAAACATTCAGTACTTC. Its protein is CASRGGGQKNIQYF. V gene TRBV6-1 combines with J gene TRBJ2-4; D may be TRBD2 (7 bases). In germline, CDR1 is MNHNS, CDR2 SASEGT. CDR3 length equals 14 residues. V was shortened by 6 bases and J by 4 bases, with 13 bases between the two germline ends.

The gene calls are TRBV7-9 and TRBJ1-2; tentatively, D is TRBD1 (6 bases). The CDR3 is made up of 12 amino acids. Germline CDR1 SEHNR, CDR2 FQNEAQ (reference sequence). V gave up 1 base and J gave up 8 bases, with 8 bases separating them. CDR3 coding DNA: TGTGCCAGCAGCTTAGGGACAGCAGGCTACACCTTC. It encodes CASSLGTAGYTF.

This chain uses TRBV11-2 with TRBJ2-1; D is possibly TRBD1 (6 bases). Germline V gene lookup returns CDR1 SGHAT and CDR2 FQNNGV. CDR3 length: 11 residues. The V end was cut by 0 bases, the J end by 12 bases, with 6 bases between. CDR3 loop: CASSLETGQFF. The DNA of the CDR3 is TGTGCCAGCAGCTTAGAGACAGGGCAGTTCTTC.

This clone was observed a single time. The chain recombines TRBV11-2 with TRBJ2-5, with a tentative D call TRBD1 (5 bases). The V and J ends lost 6 bases and 3 bases respectively, with 17 bases between them. The V gene's germline CDR1 is SGHAT and CDR2 FQNNGV. The length of the CDR3 is 15 residues. The CDR3 bases are TGTGCCAGCAGTCCAGACAGTCGGATCGAAGAGACCCAGTACTTC. It is translated as CASSPDSRIEETQYF.

The CDR3: CASSPDRGAYNEQFF. Written as DNA, the CDR3 is TGTGCCAGCAGCCCCGACAGGGGGGCCTACAATGAGCAGTTCTTC. This sequence joins TRBV5-4 and TRBJ2-1; 9 nucleotides agree with TRBD1. Germline CDR1 reads SGHNT; CDR2 reads YYREEE (reference sequence). The V segment lost 4 bases and the J segment 2 bases; nucleotides outside the gene matches: 4. The length of the CDR3 is 15 residues.

V usage is TRBV5-4 and J usage is TRBJ1-6; TRBD1 matches at 8 bases. The J segment lost 7 bases and the V segment lost 3 bases, leaving 9 bases of the junction unmatched. CDR1 is SGHNT and CDR2 is YYREEE in the germline V gene (reference sequence). This CDR3 is 16 amino acids long. In nucleotides, the CDR3 is TGTGCCAGCAGCTCCCGGACAGGGAGGGGAAATTCACCCCTCCACTTT. Protein sequence: CASSSRTGRGNSPLHF.

The V and J genes are TRBV30 and TRBJ1-1; possibly TRBD1 for D (6 bases). V shed 3 bases and J shed 0 bases, with 17 bases lying between them. Per germline, CDR1 GTSNPN and CDR2 SVGIG (reference sequence). This CDR3 contains 16 residues. The CDR3, as DNA: TGTGCCTGGAGCCCTCAACCGGGGGGCCTGAACACTGAAGCTTTCTTT. Its translation: CAWSPQPGGLNTEAFF.

The rearrangement joins TRBV5-4 to TRBJ1-3; possibly TRBD1 for D (5 bases). The CDR3 loop spans 15 amino acids. Trimming left V 2 bases short and J 4 bases short, with 13 bases between. The germline V gene has CDR1 SGHNT and CDR2 YYREEE (reference sequence). CDR3 sequence: CASSFGGVVGNTIYF. CDR3 DNA: TGTGCCAGCAGCTTCGGAGGGGTGGTGGGAAACACCATATATTTT.

The chain links TRBV11-2 to TRBJ2-5, with 9 bases identical to TRBD2. Losses at the gene ends were 2 bases for V and 5 bases for J; bases not matched to a gene: 9. Germline V gene sequence: CDR1 SGHAT, CDR2 FQNNGV. The CDR3 sequence is 16 residues long. The CDR3 DNA follows: TGTGCCAGCAGCTTATACGGCGGGGGGGCCGGGGAGACCCAGTACTTC. It yields the protein CASSLYGGGAGETQYF.